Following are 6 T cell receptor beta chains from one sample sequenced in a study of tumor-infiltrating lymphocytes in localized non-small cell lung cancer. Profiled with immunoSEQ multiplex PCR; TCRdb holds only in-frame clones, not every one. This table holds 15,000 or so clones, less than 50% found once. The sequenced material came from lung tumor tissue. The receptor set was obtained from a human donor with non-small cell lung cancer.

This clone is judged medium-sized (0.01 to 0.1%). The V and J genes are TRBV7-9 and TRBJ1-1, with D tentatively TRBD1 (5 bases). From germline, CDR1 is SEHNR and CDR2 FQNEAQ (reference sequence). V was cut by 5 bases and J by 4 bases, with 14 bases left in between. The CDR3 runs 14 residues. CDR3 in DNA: TGTGCCAGCAGCCTGGCATGGGGGGGCACTGAAGCTTTCTTT. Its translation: CASSLAWGGTEAFF.

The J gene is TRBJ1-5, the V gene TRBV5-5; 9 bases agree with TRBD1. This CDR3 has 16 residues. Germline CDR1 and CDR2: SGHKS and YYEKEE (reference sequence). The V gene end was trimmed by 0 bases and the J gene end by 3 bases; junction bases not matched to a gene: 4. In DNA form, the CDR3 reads TGTGCCAGCAGCTTGGCCGGGACAGGGATCAATCAGCCCCAGCATTTT. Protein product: CASSLAGTGINQPQHF.

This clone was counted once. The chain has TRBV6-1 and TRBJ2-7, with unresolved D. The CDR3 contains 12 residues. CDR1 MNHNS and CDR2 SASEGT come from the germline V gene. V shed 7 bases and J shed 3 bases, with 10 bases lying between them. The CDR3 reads CASTLLSYEQYF. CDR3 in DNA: TGTGCCAGCACCCTGCTCAGCTACGAGCAGTACTTC.

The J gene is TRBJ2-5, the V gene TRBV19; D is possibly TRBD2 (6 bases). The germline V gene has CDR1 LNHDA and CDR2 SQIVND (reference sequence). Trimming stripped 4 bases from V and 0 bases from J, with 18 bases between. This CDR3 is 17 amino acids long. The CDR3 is CASSRVVSGIYQETQYF. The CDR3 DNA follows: TGTGCCAGTAGTAGGGTCGTTAGCGGAATCTACCAAGAGACCCAGTACTTC.

The CDR3 bases are TGTGCCAGCAGCCTCCGTAGGGGGGGGCGCTCCTACGAGCAGTACTTC. Amino acid sequence: CASSLRRGGRSYEQYF. V is TRBV7-8 and J is TRBJ2-7; tentatively, D is TRBD2 (7 bases). From germline, CDR1 is SGHVS and CDR2 FQNEAQ. This CDR3 spans 16 amino acids. V dropped 5 bases and J dropped 0 bases, with 17 bases sitting between them. Drawing the rest from reference TRBV7-8 and TRBJ2-7, the complete variable domain is GAGVSQSPRYKVAKRGQDVALRCDPISGHVSLFWYQQALGQGPEFLTYFQNEAQLDKSGLPSDRFFAERPEGSVSTLKIQRTQQEDSAVYLCASSLRRGGRSYEQYFGPGTRLTVT.

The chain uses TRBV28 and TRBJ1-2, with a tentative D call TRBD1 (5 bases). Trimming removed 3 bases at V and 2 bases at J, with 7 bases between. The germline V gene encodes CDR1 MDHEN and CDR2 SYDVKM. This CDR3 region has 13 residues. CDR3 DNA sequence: TGTGCCAGCAGTTTCCCAGGGAACTATGGCTACACCTTC. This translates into CASSFPGNYGYTF.